This is a list of T cell receptor beta chains from one sample in a study of T cell changes during pregnancy in multiple sclerosis. Repertoires were generated with immunoSEQ multiplex PCR, while TCRdb's copy carries only in-frame clones and drops some. The data contain 30,000 or so clones, 75% to 95% of them singletons. This specimen consisted of CD8+ T cells from peripheral blood mononuclear cells, obtained before pregnancy. The receptors here all came from a female donor with multiple sclerosis, enrolled in a pregnancy study. Each CDR3 is given with its conserved first and last residue.

14,TRBV7-9,TRBJ1-1,CASSSTALNTEAFF
15,TRBV7-9,TRBJ1-2,CASSLGTDTNYGYTF
16,TRBV15,TRBJ2-3,CATSRGLVGVTDTQYF
14,TRBV7-9,TRBJ1-2,CASSPGQSLEGYTF
14,TRBV7-3,TRBJ2-1,CASSPSASYNEQFF
16,TRBV7-2,TRBJ1-1,CASSPYAGTGWTEAFF
15,TRBV7-9,TRBJ2-7,CASSPGSGRDYEQYF
16,TRBV2,TRBJ2-3,CASTEGASDATDTQYF
16,TRBV5-1,TRBJ2-7,CASTPGFSGPTYEQYF
17,TRBV19,TRBJ2-2,CASSITGLAGIGGELFF
14,TRBV6-6,TRBJ2-7,CASSYSAGGYEQYF
16,TRBV18,TRBJ2-1,CASSTASGRAENEQFF
14,TRBV9,TRBJ2-2,CASSVSATVPELFF
15,TRBV23-1,TRBJ2-1,CASSRGLAEYNEQFF
17,TRBV6-7,TRBJ2-5,CASSYPSGGERGETQYF
16,TRBV11-2,TRBJ2-1,CASSRGTALAYNEQFF
14,TRBV5-4,TRBJ1-4,CASSLWREDEKLFF
14,TRBV4-3,TRBJ2-7,CASSQDWSSYEQYF
12,TRBV6-6,TRBJ2-7,CASRKTTYEQYF
14,TRBV9,TRBJ1-3,CASSVKGAGNTIYF
13,TRBV5-1,TRBJ2-5,CASSLAPEETQYF
16,TRBV28,TRBJ2-2,CASRRQGTEGAGELFF
16,TRBV19,TRBJ2-3,CASSGSSGPSTDTQYF
13,TRBV18,TRBJ2-2,CASSLAVTGELFF
18,TRBV10-2,TRBJ1-5,CASSQKPRARGWGQPQHF
15,TRBV4-3,TRBJ1-3,CASSQDRQFGNTIYF
11,TRBV25-1,TRBJ2-7,CASSTSYEQYF
16,TRBV9,TRBJ2-7,CASSAGLAGDAYEQYF
13,TRBV6-1,TRBJ2-4,CASGTLASNIQYF
15,TRBV15,TRBJ1-1,CATSRVRRPWREAFF
16,TRBV10-3,TRBJ2-3,CAISDPTSASTDTQYF
13,TRBV6-6,TRBJ1-4,CASSSSRGEKLFF
14,TRBV6-4,TRBJ2-1,CASSRDRGLAEQFF
14,TRBV7-9,TRBJ2-4,CASTSTISKNIQYF
16,TRBV10-3,TRBJ2-1,CAISDRLAGGLGEQFF
13,TRBV29-1,TRBJ2-7,CSVQVRTTYEQYF
13,TRBV6-5,TRBJ1-1,CASSYGQSPEAFF
15,TRBV7-3,TRBJ2-7,CASSSYPGQGYEQYF
15,TRBV27,TRBJ2-4,CASSLSRAGVGIQYF
19,TRBV5-6,TRBJ2-7,CASSLSPASGSFGAYEQYF
14,TRBV5-1,TRBJ1-5,CASSQGGGNQPQHF
17,TRBV27,TRBJ2-2,CASSLGWGGGYTGELFF
16,TRBV27,TRBJ2-1,CASSKAGASTYNEQFF
12,TRBV16,TRBJ2-2,CASSHPGGELFF
15,TRBV7-9,TRBJ2-6,CASSSDNFGANVLTF
16,TRBV6-5,TRBJ2-1,CASSYSRTSGKNEQFF
14,TRBV15,TRBJ2-3,CATSKAGVTDTQYF